Shown below are 25 T cell receptor beta chains from a single sample sequenced in a study of CD8+ T cells in alopecia areata. As the sequencing template, cDNA was produced by extracting RNA and reverse transcribing it. Some clones are missing from TCRdb's copy, which holds only in-frame ones; the method was immunoSEQ multiplex PCR. The table has some 150,000 clones, less than 65% seen once. What was sequenced was CD8+ T cells sorted from blood. The receptors derive from a human donor in good health.

This chain uses TRBV29-1 with TRBJ1-5; D gene ambiguous. Germline CDR1 is SQVTM and CDR2 is ANQGSEA. With 4 bases removed from V and 0 bases from J, the gap between germline ends came to 10 bases. The CDR3 has 14 amino acids. CDR3 in amino acids: CSVAVTNSNQPQHF. The DNA of the CDR3 is TGCAGCGTTGCCGTGACGAATAGCAATCAGCCCCAGCATTTT.

This clone turned up a few times. The rearrangement links TRBV2 to TRBJ2-3, with D perhaps assigned TRBD1 or TRBD2 (5 bases each). The CDR3 is 15 amino acids. The V end was cut by 7 bases, the J end by 3 bases, with 17 bases between. Looked up from germline, CDR1 is SNHLY and CDR2 is FYNNEI. The CDR3 DNA is TGTGCCAGCAATCCTAGCCGAGGGGCGACAGATACGCAGTATTTT. Its translation is CASNPSRGATDTQYF.

This clone was found a few times. This sequence joins TRBV29-1 and TRBJ2-7; tentatively, D is TRBD1 (5 bases). V was clipped by 3 bases and J by 6 bases, with 21 bases between them. CDR1 is SQVTM and CDR2 is ANQGSEA in the germline V gene. This CDR3 has 15 amino acids. The CDR3 DNA reads as TGCAGCGTTGAGCAGACCGAAAGGGGATATGGCGAGCAGTACTTC. Protein product: CSVEQTERGYGEQYF.

The sample holds a few counts of this clone. The gene calls are TRBV4-1 and TRBJ2-7; perhaps TRBD1 as D (6 bases). V shed 3 bases and J shed 4 bases, with 13 bases lying between them. This CDR3 is built from 14 residues. Germline CDR1 and CDR2: MGHRA and YSYEKL. In DNA, the CDR3 is TGCGCCAGCAGCCACGCCCCTCAGGGGTACGAGCAGTACTTC. Residues: CASSHAPQGYEQYF.

To note about this clone: Mismatch with germline at one junction end may stem from a read error. The genes are TRBV29-1 and TRBJ1-1; tentatively, D is TRBD1 (5 bases). CDR1 SQVTM and CDR2 ANQGSEA come from the germline V gene. This CDR3 is 15 amino acids long. The CDR3 region is CSVEVGHLMNTEAFF. The CDR3 DNA sequence: TGCAGCGTCGAAGTCGGACACCTTATGAACACTGAAGCTTTCTTT.

Comments on this clone: Other DNA sequences in the sample encode the same CDR3. The V and J genes are TRBV6-5 and TRBJ2-2; D uncertain. The CDR3 length is 11 residues. Trimming took 6 bases from V and 4 from J, leaving 3 bases between them. Germline loops: CDR1 MNHEY, CDR2 SVGAGI. CDR3 amino acids: CASRSTGELFF. In DNA form, the CDR3 reads TGTGCCAGCAGATCCACCGGGGAGCTGTTTTTT.

Regarding this clone: Other DNA sequences in the same sample also yield this CDR3. The J gene is TRBJ1-4, the V gene TRBV5-1; TRBD1 agrees at 7 bases. V gave up 2 bases and J gave up 0 bases; unmatched junction bases: 4. CDR3 length equals 16 residues. Germline lookup yields CDR1 SGHRS and CDR2 YFSETQ. CDR3 sequence: CASSLGQEATNEKLFF. CDR3 in DNA: TGCGCCAGCAGCTTAGGACAGGAAGCAACTAATGAAAAACTGTTTTTT.

This chain links TRBV19 with TRBJ2-3; D possibly uses TRBD1 or TRBD2 (6 bases each). This CDR3 has 18 residues. Between the trimmed V and J ends, which lost 6 bases and 1 base, there was a span of 23 bases. Germline V CDR1 and CDR2: LNHDA, SQIVND (reference sequence). CDR3 sequence reads: CASSPAFTGARRTDTQYF. CDR3 coding DNA: TGTGCCAGTAGCCCGGCGTTTACGGGGGCCAGGCGCACAGATACGCAGTATTTT.

This clone has just a few counts. V usage is TRBV13 and J usage is TRBJ2-7, with unresolved D. The CDR3 contains 14 residues. V lost 0 bases and J 4 bases, leaving 10 bases between the germline ends. From germline, CDR1 is PRHDT and CDR2 FYEKMQ (reference sequence). The chain's CDR3 is CASSLGVFSYEQYF. Here the CDR3 DNA reads TGTGCCAGCAGCTTAGGGGTGTTTTCGTACGAGCAGTACTTC.

V usage is TRBV29-1 and J usage is TRBJ1-2, with D unclear. CDR3 length equals 12 residues. CDR1 SQVTM and CDR2 ANQGSEA come from the germline V gene. Trimming removed 0 bases from V and 5 bases from J, with 7 bases in between. The CDR3 coding sequence is TGCAGCGTTGAAGACAGGACTTATGGCTACACCTTC. Its translation is CSVEDRTYGYTF.

The V gene is TRBV27, the J gene TRBJ2-2; no clear D. Germline V gives CDR1 MNHEY, CDR2 SMNVEV (reference sequence). The CDR3 contains 12 residues. The germline V and J ends were trimmed by 9 bases and 9 bases, with 14 bases remaining between them. The CDR3 nucleotides are TGTGCCAGTTCGAAGGCCGGCAGGGAGCTGTTTTTT. This gives the protein CASSKAGRELFF.

The chain joins TRBV29-1 to TRBJ2-3; 8 bases fit TRBD2. This CDR3 contains 15 residues. V gave up 7 bases and J gave up 5 bases; unmatched junction bases: 14. Per germline, CDR1 SQVTM and CDR2 ANQGSEA. The CDR3 loop reads CSAEGLAGNIDTQYF. The CDR3 nucleotides are TGCAGCGCCGAAGGGTTAGCGGGAAATATAGATACGCAGTATTTT.

The J gene is TRBJ2-5, the V gene TRBV2; TRBD1 might be the D (6 bases). Germline V gene sequence: CDR1 SNHLY, CDR2 FYNNEI. The CDR3 totals 14 residues. Trimming cost V 8 bases and J 1 base, with 14 bases left between them. CDR3 protein: CASGGSDSQETQYF. The CDR3 nucleotides read TGTGCCAGCGGGGGATCGGACAGCCAAGAGACCCAGTACTTC.

This chain connects TRBV5-1 to TRBJ2-1; 14 nucleotides line up with TRBD2. The CDR3 spans 15 residues. Per germline, CDR1 SGHRS and CDR2 YFSETQ. V lost 2 bases, J lost 9 bases, and 4 bases stayed unmatched. The CDR3 DNA reads TGCGCCAGCAGCTTTGGGACTAGCGGGAGTTTTGAGCAGTTCTTC. The encoded protein is CASSFGTSGSFEQFF.

There are a few counts of this clone. The CDR3 reads CSVPGVDGELFF. The CDR3 DNA reads as TGCAGCGTTCCCGGAGTTGACGGGGAGCTGTTTTTT. J is TRBJ2-2 and V is TRBV29-1; D is unresolved. Germline V CDR1 and CDR2: SQVTM, ANQGSEA. The CDR3 runs 12 residues. Trimming pared 5 bases from V and 7 bases from J, leaving 11 bases between.

The genes are TRBV15 and TRBJ2-5; 7 bases are shared with TRBD2. After removal of 3 bases from V and 1 base from J, the junction contained 5 bases not matched to a gene. Germline V CDR1 and CDR2: LNHNV, YYDKDF (reference sequence). The CDR3 has 15 residues. The CDR3 DNA reads TGTGCCACCAGCAGGGAAACTAGCGTCCAAGAGACCCAGTACTTC. It yields the protein CATSRETSVQETQYF.

Written as DNA, the CDR3 is TGCAGCGCCGCGAAGGGCGGGAGGGAGGCGGATACGCAGTATTTT. The encoded protein is CSAAKGGREADTQYF. The chain couples TRBV29-1 to TRBJ2-3, with 9 bases identical to TRBD2. Unmatched junction bases numbered 14, after V lost 7 bases and J lost 6 bases. Looked up from germline, CDR1 is SQVTM and CDR2 is ANQGSEA. CDR3 length equals 15 residues.

This chain uses TRBV4-1 with TRBJ2-7; possibly TRBD2 for D (6 bases). The V end was cut by 1 base, the J end by 3 bases, with 13 bases between. CDR1 and CDR2 from the germline V gene are MGHRA and YSYEKL. This CDR3 is built from 15 residues. The CDR3 reads CASSQVHDGSYEQYF. The CDR3, as DNA: TGCGCCAGCAGCCAAGTTCACGACGGGAGCTACGAGCAGTACTTC.

This clone was counted only a few times. CDR3 region: CASSGVTGEIRQPQHF. The CDR3 nucleotides are TGTGCCAGTAGTGGGGTGACAGGGGAGATTAGGCAGCCCCAGCATTTT. This chain joins TRBV19 and TRBJ1-5; 8 bases map to TRBD1. J was trimmed by 7 bases and V by 5 bases; bases with no gene match: 13. The V gene's germline CDR1 is LNHDA and CDR2 SQIVND (reference sequence). This CDR3 region has 16 residues.

This clone occurred a few times. The chain employs TRBV9 and TRBJ2-1; TRBD1 aligns across 8 bases. The junction had 8 bases not matched to a gene; V was cut back by 5 bases and J by 4 bases. This CDR3 is 15 amino acids long. Looked up from germline, CDR1 is SGDLS and CDR2 is YYNGEE. The CDR3 loop is CASRATGDYYNEQFF. Here the CDR3 DNA reads TGTGCCAGCAGGGCGACAGGGGATTATTACAATGAGCAGTTCTTC.

CDR3 region: CASSYSEWETQYF. The CDR3 bases are TGTGCCAGCAGTTACTCGGAATGGGAGACCCAGTACTTC. This chain uses TRBV6-5 with TRBJ2-5; D is undetermined. In germline, CDR1 is MNHEY, CDR2 SVGAGI. V was pared by 0 bases and J by 5 bases, with 7 bases between. The CDR3 runs 13 residues.

This clone turned up a few times. The chain uses TRBV2 and TRBJ2-3, with TRBD1 matching 11 bases. This CDR3 has 15 amino acids. Germline V gene data show CDR1 as SNHLY and CDR2 as FYNNEI. J was trimmed by 5 bases and V by 6 bases; bases with no gene match: 7. The CDR3 is CASRPGQGALDTQYF. The CDR3 DNA reads TGTGCCAGCAGGCCCGGACAGGGGGCTTTAGATACGCAGTATTTT.

The chain joins TRBV13 to TRBJ2-1; TRBD1 might be the D (5 bases). Germline V CDR1 and CDR2: PRHDT, FYEKMQ (reference sequence). With 3 bases removed from V and 7 bases from J, the gap between germline ends came to 7 bases. This CDR3 is built from 12 residues. The CDR3 reads CASSFSGNEQFF. CDR3 sequence (DNA): TGTGCCAGCAGCTTCTCAGGGAATGAGCAGTTCTTC. The full variable domain, in which reference TRBV13 and TRBJ2-1 provide the parts outside the CDR3, is AAGVIQSPRHLIKEKRETATLKCYPIPRHDTVYWYQQGPGQDPQFLISFYEKMQSDKGSIPDRFSAQQFSDYHSELNMSSLELGDSALYFCASSFSGNEQFFGPGTRLTVL.

V and J are TRBV27 and TRBJ2-1; TRBD1 is a possible D gene (6 bases). This CDR3 spans 12 amino acids. Trimming cost V 10 bases and J 8 bases, with 15 bases left between them. The germline V gene encodes CDR1 MNHEY and CDR2 SMNVEV (reference sequence). The CDR3 DNA reads as TGTGCCACTGGGGGCCCGGGCCATGAGCAGTTCTTC. Amino acids: CATGGPGHEQFF.

The chain carries TRBV5-6 and TRBJ1-2, with D unclear. V lost 3 bases and J 6 bases, leaving 21 bases between the germline ends. This CDR3 is 16 amino acids long. The germline V gene encodes CDR1 SGHDT and CDR2 YYEEEE. CDR3 in DNA: TGTGCCAGCAGCTCCGTGGACGACATACAAACTAATGGCTACACCTTC. Translating it yields CASSSVDDIQTNGYTF.